These 6 T cell receptor beta chains came from one sample sequenced in a study of blood T cell repertoires in COVID-19. Clones were read by immunoSEQ multiplex PCR, and TCRdb kept only the in-frame ones, dropping some. The sample shows 99,000 or so clones, approximately 81% of them seen only once. The sequencing input was peripheral blood. These receptors were collected from an elderly man with acute or convalescent COVID-19.

This chain links TRBV19 with TRBJ1-5, with unresolved D. In germline, CDR1 is LNHDA, CDR2 SQIVND (reference sequence). The CDR3 is made up of 16 amino acids. V was cut by 3 bases and J by 3 bases, with 15 bases left in between. The CDR3 is CASSILATKHNQPQHF. The CDR3 nucleotides are TGTGCCAGTAGTATTCTGGCGACAAAACACAATCAGCCCCAGCATTTT.

The chain couples TRBV28 to TRBJ1-4; no reliable D call. V gave up 0 bases and J gave up 1 base, with 6 bases separating them. The germline CDR1 and CDR2 sequences are MDHEN and SYDVKM. CDR3 length: 15 amino acids. The CDR3 spells CASSLWGRTNEKLFF. The CDR3 nucleotides read TGTGCCAGCAGTTTATGGGGGAGAACTAATGAAAAACTGTTTTTT. The full variable domain, rest sourced from reference TRBV28 and TRBJ1-4, is DVKVTQSSRYLVKRTGEKVFLECVQDMDHENMFWYRQDPGLGLRLIYFSYDVKMKEKGDIPEGYSVSREKKERFSLILESASTNQTSMYLCASSLWGRTNEKLFFGSGTQLSVL.

CDR3 nucleotides: TGTGCCAGCTCTGAGGGAACTGAAGCTTTCTTT. Protein product: CASSEGTEAFF. The gene calls are TRBV18 and TRBJ1-1; D not resolved. Per germline, CDR1 KGHSH and CDR2 LQKENI. V lost 6 bases and J lost 5, with 7 bases in between. This CDR3 is 11 amino acids long.

The J gene is TRBJ1-1, the V gene TRBV28; no clear D. Trimming stripped 5 bases from V and 7 bases from J, with 14 bases between. Germline loops: CDR1 MDHEN, CDR2 SYDVKM. The CDR3 runs 13 residues. The CDR3 loop is CASSPPWRVEAFF. As DNA, the CDR3 is TGTGCCAGCAGTCCGCCCTGGAGGGTTGAAGCTTTCTTT.

The chain employs TRBV5-1 and TRBJ2-1, with D perhaps matching TRBD2 (5 bases). CDR1 is SGHRS and CDR2 is YFSETQ in the germline V gene. V lost 2 bases to trimming and J lost 5 bases, with 11 bases between them. This CDR3 has 14 amino acids. The CDR3 region is CASSFVSANNEQFF. The CDR3 region has the DNA TGCGCCAGCAGCTTTGTTAGCGCCAACAATGAGCAGTTCTTC.

The chain couples TRBV7-9 to TRBJ1-1, with D possibly being TRBD1 (5 bases). The V end was cut by 0 bases, the J end by 1 base, with 6 bases between. The CDR3 covers 14 residues. Germline V gene sequence: CDR1 SEHNR, CDR2 FQNEAQ (reference sequence). The CDR3 sequence: CASSLAQGNTEAFF. The CDR3 DNA reads TGTGCCAGCAGCTTAGCTCAGGGGAACACTGAAGCTTTCTTT.